The text below deals with one T cell receptor (beta chain). Its specificity is unknown. This record belongs to a study of T cell responses to AZD1222 COVID-19 vaccine. Study-level information: Timing groups of about 4 and about 12 weeks for second doses were pooled. Study conclusions and caveats: The donor group comprised mostly white British people and more females; the analysis possibly underestimated clonal diversity. Along spike, vaccine-associated CD4 TCRs were found throughout, with dominance at 160-218 and 743-854. Only 5 or 6 AZD1222 recipients tested seropositive at baseline.

V gave up 4 bases and J gave up 10 bases; unmatched junction bases: 0. Germline CDR1 SGHTA, CDR2 FQGTGA. The CDR3 length is 12 residues. Only in-frame clones appear in the TCRdb table, and some are missing; sequencing was by immunoSEQ multiplex PCR. Among 150,000 to 190,000 clones listed, less than 95% were seen once. Sequenced here: peripheral blood, sampled on day 0 of AZD1222 vaccination. V usage is TRBV7-3 and J usage is TRBJ2-1; 11 nucleotides agree with TRBD2. This receptor was taken from an adult in good health. The CDR3: CASSSSGGEQFF. The CDR3 coding sequence is TGTGCCAGCAGCTCTAGCGGGGGGGAGCAGTTCTTC.